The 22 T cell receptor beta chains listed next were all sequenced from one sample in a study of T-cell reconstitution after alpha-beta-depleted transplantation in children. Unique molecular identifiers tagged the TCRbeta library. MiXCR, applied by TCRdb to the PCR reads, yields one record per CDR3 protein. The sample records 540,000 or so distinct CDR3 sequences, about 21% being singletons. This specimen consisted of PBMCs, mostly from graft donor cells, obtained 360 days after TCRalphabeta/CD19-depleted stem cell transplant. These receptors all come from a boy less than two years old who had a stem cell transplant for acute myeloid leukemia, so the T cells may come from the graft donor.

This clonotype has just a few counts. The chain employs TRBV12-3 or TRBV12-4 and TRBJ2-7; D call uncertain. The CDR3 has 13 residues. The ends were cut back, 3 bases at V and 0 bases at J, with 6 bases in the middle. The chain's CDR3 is CASSFWGSYEQYV. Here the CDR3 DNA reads TGTGCCAGCAGTTTTTGGGGCTCCTACGAGCAGTACGTC.

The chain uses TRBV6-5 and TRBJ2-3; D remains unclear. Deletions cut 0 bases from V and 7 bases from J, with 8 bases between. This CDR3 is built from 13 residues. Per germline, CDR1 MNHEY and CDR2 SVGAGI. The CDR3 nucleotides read TGTGCCAGCAGTTACTCAGAAGGCTATACGCAGTATTTT. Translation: CASSYSEGYTQYF.

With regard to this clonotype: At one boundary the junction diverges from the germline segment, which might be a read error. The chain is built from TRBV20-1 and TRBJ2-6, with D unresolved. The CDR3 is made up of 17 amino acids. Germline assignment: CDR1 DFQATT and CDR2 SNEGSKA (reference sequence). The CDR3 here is CCARDLAVNSGANVLTF. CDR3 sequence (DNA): TGCTGTGCTAGAGATCTGGCCGTGAACTCTGGGGCCAACGTCCTGACTTTC.

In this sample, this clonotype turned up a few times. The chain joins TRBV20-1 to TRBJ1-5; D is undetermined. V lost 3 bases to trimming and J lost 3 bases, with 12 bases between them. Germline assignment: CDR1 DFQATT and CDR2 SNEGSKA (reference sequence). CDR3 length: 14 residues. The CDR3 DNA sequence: TGCAGTGCTAGGGTGCAGCTACTCAATCAGCCCCAGCATTTT. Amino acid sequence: CSARVQLLNQPQHF.

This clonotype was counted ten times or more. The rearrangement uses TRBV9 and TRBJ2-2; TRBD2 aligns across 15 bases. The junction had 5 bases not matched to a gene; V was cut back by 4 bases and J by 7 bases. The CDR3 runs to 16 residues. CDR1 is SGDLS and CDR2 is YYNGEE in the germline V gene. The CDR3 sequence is CASSQGLAGGFGELFF. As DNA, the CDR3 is TGTGCCAGCAGCCAGGGACTAGCGGGGGGATTCGGGGAGCTGTTTTTT. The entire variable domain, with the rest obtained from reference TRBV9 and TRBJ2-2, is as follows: DSGVTQTPKHLITATGQRVTLRCSPRSGDLSVYWYQQSLDQGLQFLIQYYNGEERAKGNILERFSAQQFPDLHSELNLSSLELGDSALYFCASSQGLAGGFGELFFGEGSRLTVL.

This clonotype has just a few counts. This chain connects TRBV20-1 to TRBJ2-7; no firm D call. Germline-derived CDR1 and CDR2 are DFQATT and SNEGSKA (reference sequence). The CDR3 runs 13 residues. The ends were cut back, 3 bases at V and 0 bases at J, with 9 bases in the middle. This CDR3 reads CSASRPNSYEQYV. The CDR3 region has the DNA TGCAGTGCTAGCAGGCCGAACTCCTACGAGCAGTACGTC.

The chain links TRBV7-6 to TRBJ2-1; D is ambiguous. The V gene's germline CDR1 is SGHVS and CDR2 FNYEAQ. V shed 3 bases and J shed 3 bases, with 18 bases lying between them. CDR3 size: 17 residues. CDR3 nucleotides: TGTGCCAGCAGCTTCGTCGCTGGCGAGGAATTCTACAATGAGCAGTTCTTC. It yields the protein CASSFVAGEEFYNEQFF.

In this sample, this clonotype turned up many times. Here the CDR3 DNA reads TGCAGTGCTAGAGATCCAGGTGGGACCCAGTACTTC. Its translation: CSARDPGGTQYF. The chain recombines TRBV20-1 with TRBJ2-5; D unresolved. CDR1 and CDR2 (germline): DFQATT, SNEGSKA (reference sequence). Trimming removed 0 bases from V and 7 bases from J, with 9 bases in between. The CDR3 totals 12 residues.

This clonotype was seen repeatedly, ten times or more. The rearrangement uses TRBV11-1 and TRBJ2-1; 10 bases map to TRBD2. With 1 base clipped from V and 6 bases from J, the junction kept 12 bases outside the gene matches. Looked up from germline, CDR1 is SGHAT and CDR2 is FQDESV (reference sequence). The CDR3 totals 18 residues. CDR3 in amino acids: CASSLGLRVAGGLNEQFF. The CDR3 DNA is TGTGCCAGCAGCTTAGGCCTACGTGTAGCGGGGGGTCTCAATGAGCAGTTCTTC.

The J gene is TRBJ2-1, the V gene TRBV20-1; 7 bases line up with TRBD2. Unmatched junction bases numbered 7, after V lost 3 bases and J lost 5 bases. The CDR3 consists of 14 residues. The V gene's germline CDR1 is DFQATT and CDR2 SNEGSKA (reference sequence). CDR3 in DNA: TGCAGTGCTAGCCTAGCGGCGAAGGACAATGAGCAGTTCTTC. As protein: CSASLAAKDNEQFF.

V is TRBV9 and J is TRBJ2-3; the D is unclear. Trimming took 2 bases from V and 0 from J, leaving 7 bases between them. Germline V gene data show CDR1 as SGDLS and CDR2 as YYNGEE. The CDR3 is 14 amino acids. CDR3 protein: CASSVKGSTDTQYF. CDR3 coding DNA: TGTGCCAGCAGCGTTAAGGGAAGCACAGATACGCAGTATTTT.

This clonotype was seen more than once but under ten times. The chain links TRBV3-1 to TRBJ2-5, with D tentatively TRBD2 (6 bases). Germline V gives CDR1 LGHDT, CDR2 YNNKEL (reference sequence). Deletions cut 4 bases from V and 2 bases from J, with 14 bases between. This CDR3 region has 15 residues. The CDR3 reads CASSLRGSGQETQYF. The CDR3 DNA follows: TGTGCCAGCAGCCTGCGGGGTAGCGGACAAGAGACCCAGTACTTC.

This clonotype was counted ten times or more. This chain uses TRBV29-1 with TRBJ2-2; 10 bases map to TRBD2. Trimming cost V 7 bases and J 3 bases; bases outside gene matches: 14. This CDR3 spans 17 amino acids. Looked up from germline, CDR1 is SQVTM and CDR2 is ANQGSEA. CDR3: CSGAAPSGGDYTGELFF. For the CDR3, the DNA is TGCAGCGGGGCAGCCCCCAGCGGGGGGGACTACACCGGGGAGCTGTTTTTT.

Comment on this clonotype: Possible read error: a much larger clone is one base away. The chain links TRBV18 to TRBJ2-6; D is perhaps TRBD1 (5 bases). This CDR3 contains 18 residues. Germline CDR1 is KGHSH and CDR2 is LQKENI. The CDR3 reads CASSSFGHTSSGANVPTF. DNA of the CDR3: TGTGCCAGCTCATCTTTCGGACACACCTCCTCTGGGGCCAACGTCCCGACTTTC.

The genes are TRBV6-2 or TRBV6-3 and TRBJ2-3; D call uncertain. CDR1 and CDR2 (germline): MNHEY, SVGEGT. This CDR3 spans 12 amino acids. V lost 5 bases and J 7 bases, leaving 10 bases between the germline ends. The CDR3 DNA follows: TGTGCCAGCAGTCGCGCCTTGAATACGCAGTATTTT. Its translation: CASSRALNTQYF.

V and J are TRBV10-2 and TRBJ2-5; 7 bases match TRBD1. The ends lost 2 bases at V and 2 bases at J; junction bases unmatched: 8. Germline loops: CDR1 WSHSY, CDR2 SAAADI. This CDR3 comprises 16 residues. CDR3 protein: CASSEPDRDWQETQYF. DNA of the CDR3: TGCGCCAGCAGTGAGCCCGACAGGGATTGGCAAGAGACCCAGTACTTC.

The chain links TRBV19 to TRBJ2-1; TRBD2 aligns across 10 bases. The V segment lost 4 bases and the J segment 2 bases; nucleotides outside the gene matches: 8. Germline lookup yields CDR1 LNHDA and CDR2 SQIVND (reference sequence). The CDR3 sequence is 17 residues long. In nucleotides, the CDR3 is TGTGCCAGTAGTACCTCCGTAGCGGGGGGTACCTACAATGAGCAGTTCTTC. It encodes CASSTSVAGGTYNEQFF.

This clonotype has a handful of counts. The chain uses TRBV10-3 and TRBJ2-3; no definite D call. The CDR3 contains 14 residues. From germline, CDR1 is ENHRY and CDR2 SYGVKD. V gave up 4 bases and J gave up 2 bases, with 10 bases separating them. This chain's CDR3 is CAISGAQFTDTQYF. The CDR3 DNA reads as TGTGCCATCAGTGGCGCCCAGTTCACAGATACGCAGTATTTT.

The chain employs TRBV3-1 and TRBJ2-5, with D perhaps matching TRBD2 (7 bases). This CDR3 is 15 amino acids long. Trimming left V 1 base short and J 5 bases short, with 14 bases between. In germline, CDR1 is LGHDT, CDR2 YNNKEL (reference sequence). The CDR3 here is CASSQVEGGGETQYF. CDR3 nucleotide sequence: TGTGCCAGCAGCCAAGTGGAAGGGGGGGGCGAGACCCAGTACTTC.

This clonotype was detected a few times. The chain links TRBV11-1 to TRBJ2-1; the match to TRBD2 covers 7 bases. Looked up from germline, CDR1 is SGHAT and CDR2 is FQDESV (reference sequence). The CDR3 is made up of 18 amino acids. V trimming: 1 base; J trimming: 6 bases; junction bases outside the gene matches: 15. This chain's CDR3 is CASSLGRRGGAVANEQFF. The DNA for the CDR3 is TGTGCCAGCAGCTTAGGTCGGCGCGGGGGTGCTGTGGCCAATGAGCAGTTCTTC.

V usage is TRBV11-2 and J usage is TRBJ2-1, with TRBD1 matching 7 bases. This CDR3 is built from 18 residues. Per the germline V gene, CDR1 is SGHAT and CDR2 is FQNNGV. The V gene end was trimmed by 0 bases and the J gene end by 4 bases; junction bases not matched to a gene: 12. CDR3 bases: TGTGCCAGCAGCTTAGATGTGGGGTATAGGGGGCCTTACAATGAGCAGTTCTTC. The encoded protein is CASSLDVGYRGPYNEQFF. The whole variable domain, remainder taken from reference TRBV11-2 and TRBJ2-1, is EAGVAQSPRYKIIEKRQSVAFWCNPISGHATLYWYQQILGQGPKLLIQFQNNGVVDDSQLPKDRFSAERLKGVDSTLKIQPAKLEDSAVYLCASSLDVGYRGPYNEQFFGPGTRLTVL.

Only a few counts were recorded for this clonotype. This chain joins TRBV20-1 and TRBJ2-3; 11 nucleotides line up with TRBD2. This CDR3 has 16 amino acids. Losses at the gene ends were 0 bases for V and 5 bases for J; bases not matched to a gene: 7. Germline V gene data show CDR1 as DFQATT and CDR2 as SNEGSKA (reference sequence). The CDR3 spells CSARDKGLAVVDTQYF. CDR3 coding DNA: TGCAGTGCTAGAGACAAGGGACTAGCGGTAGTAGATACGCAGTATTTT.